The present T cell receptor delta chain was sequenced within a study of γδ T cells in repeated Plasmodium falciparum infection. Gammadelta T cells were flow-sorted from PBMC into Vgamma9/Vdelta2+ and Vdelta2-negative populations for bulk analysis. TCRdb processed the multiplex PCR reads again with the CATT caller. The sample has 50,000 to 55,000 delta-chain clones; 1.5% to 2% are singletons. This clone was observed many times. The antigen is unknown. Findings and caveats of the study: Vdelta2-negative gammadelta repertoires appeared less diverse and less shared in Malian than Australian children. Waves of new clonotype selection appeared after repeated controlled infections in Vdelta2-negative, largely Vdelta1+, gammadelta T cells.

The CDR3 length is 15 residues. Germline V lookup: CDR1 TSWWSYY, CDR2 QGS. V shed 4 bases and J shed 4 bases, with 16 bases lying between them. The clonotype originates from a pool of human donors (malaria-infected and uninfected, not separated). What was sequenced was gamma-delta T cells from blood. The chain is built from TRDV1 and TRDJ1; D ambiguous. CDR3 bases: TGTGCTCTTGGGGTAACGGGCGGGCCGGGCGATAAACTCATCTTT. This gives the protein CALGVTGGPGDKLIF.